This TCR beta chain was profiled in a study of OX40 agonist ivuxolimab in advanced cancers. The overall study: Six ivuxolimab dose levels, 0.01 to 10 mg/kg, were given intravenously every 2 weeks. Checkpoint inhibitors had been given previously to around 38% of patients.

Study-level points and caveats: The study observed clonal expansion of CD4+ and CD8+ blood T cells by week 6 at 0.1 to 3.0 mg/kg.

The method was immunoSEQ multiplex PCR; TCRdb's version includes in-frame clones alone and lacks a portion of them. The sample records under 100,000 clones, 91% being singletons. Systemic immunosuppression or a history of autoimmune disease excluded patients. As concerns this clone: What it binds is not known.

Germline V gene data show CDR1 as SGHRS and CDR2 as YFSETQ. The CDR3 sequence is 14 residues long. V was pared by 4 bases and J by 4 bases, with 12 bases between. The rearrangement links TRBV5-1 to TRBJ2-1, with a weak D call TRBD1 (7 bases). The sequences come from CD4+ or CD8+ T cells sorted from blood, collected in a trial of the OX40 agonist ivuxolimab. The TCR comes from an adult with an advanced solid tumor such as melanoma, head and neck, liver or kidney cancer. The DNA for the CDR3 is TGCGCCAGCAGCCTGGAGGGGGCATACAATGAGCAGTTCTTC. It translates to CASSLEGAYNEQFF.